There are many counts of the clone carrying this T cell receptor beta chain. The data originate from a study of CD8 T cells in ankylosing spondylitis. Germline CDR1 and CDR2: DFQATT and SNEGSKA (reference sequence). Trimming took off 5 bases at V and 1 base at J, with 9 bases between the two ends. The CDR3 is 13 residues long. TCRdb fed the 5' RACE reads into MiXCR, producing one record per CDR3 protein. The data show under 150,000 distinct CDR3 sequences, 9.3% seen once. This sequence joins TRBV20-1 and TRBJ1-5; perhaps TRBD1 as D (6 bases). This receptor was obtained from a male donor with ankylosing spondylitis or in good health (not recorded which). Material for sequencing was blood, either unsorted or a sorted T cell fraction (not recorded which). Here the CDR3 DNA reads TGCAGTGCTGGCAGGGGAAGCAATCAGCCCCAGCATTTT. This sequence encodes CSAGRGSNQPQHF.